This is a list of T cell receptor beta chains from one sample in a study of neoadjuvant anti-PD-1 for oral cavity cancer. TCRdb keeps only in-frame clones here, not all; method: immunoSEQ multiplex PCR. The table lists around 20,000 clones, over 65% of them singletons. Source: PBMCs, taken before nivolumab (anti-PD-1) treatment. The receptor source for this set is a person between 40 and 85 years old with oral cavity squamous cell carcinoma. Both conserved end residues are part of each CDR3. D genes are given only for firm matches. For some rows the clone size is stated as once, few or many, or as a class when expanded; others skip it.

CDR3nt: TGTGCCAGCAGCTTTTCTAGCGGGACGTGGAATGAGCAGTTCTTC; CDR3aa: CASSFSSGTWNEQFF; j_gene: TRBJ2-1; d_gene: TRBD2; len: 15; abundance: NA; v_gene: TRBV11-3
CDR3nt: TGTGCCAGCCGTAGGGAAGGGCCCACAGGGGTGAACACTGAAGCTTTCTTT; CDR3aa: CASRREGPTGVNTEAFF; j_gene: TRBJ1-1; d_gene: TRBD1; len: 17; abundance: NA; v_gene: TRBV19
CDR3nt: TGTGCCAGTAGTATCGGACAGTCCAATCAGCCCCAGCATTTT; CDR3aa: CASSIGQSNQPQHF; j_gene: TRBJ1-5; d_gene: NA; len: 14; abundance: NA; v_gene: TRBV19
CDR3nt: TGTGCCAGTAGAGAAGGTCGGTGGGAGACCCAGTACTTC; CDR3aa: CASREGRWETQYF; j_gene: TRBJ2-5; d_gene: NA; len: 13; abundance: NA; v_gene: TRBV19
CDR3nt: TGTGCCATCAGTGAACGAAGGGACTTCGACAATGAGCAGTTCTTC; CDR3aa: CAISERRDFDNEQFF; j_gene: TRBJ2-1; d_gene: NA; len: 15; abundance: NA; v_gene: TRBV10-3
CDR3nt: TGTGCCAGCAGCAAAGGAAGGTCTAGCAATCAGCCCCAGCATTTT; CDR3aa: CASSKGRSSNQPQHF; j_gene: TRBJ1-5; d_gene: NA; len: 15; abundance: once; v_gene: TRBV27
CDR3nt: TGCGCCAGCAGCTTGGACAGGACGGGAGGAAACACCATATATTTT; CDR3aa: CASSLDRTGGNTIYF; j_gene: TRBJ1-3; d_gene: NA; len: 15; abundance: NA; v_gene: TRBV5-1
CDR3nt: TGCGCCAGCAGCTTAGCTGTAGGGGTCTCTGGAAACACCATATATTTT; CDR3aa: CASSLAVGVSGNTIYF; j_gene: TRBJ1-3; d_gene: NA; len: 16; abundance: NA; v_gene: TRBV5-1
CDR3nt: TGTGCCAGCAGTTTACAGGTCCTACAAGAGACCCAGTACTTC; CDR3aa: CASSLQVLQETQYF; j_gene: TRBJ2-5; d_gene: NA; len: 14; abundance: NA; v_gene: TRBV5-5
CDR3nt: TGTGCCAGCAGATTACAACAGGGGGCTAGCACAGATACGCAGTATTTT; CDR3aa: CASRLQQGASTDTQYF; j_gene: TRBJ2-3; d_gene: TRBD1; len: 16; abundance: NA; v_gene: TRBV6-6
CDR3nt: TGTGCCAGCAGTGATTGGGCACAGGGTGCCGGAGCTTTCTTT; CDR3aa: CASSDWAQGAGAFF; j_gene: TRBJ1-1; d_gene: NA; len: 14; abundance: NA; v_gene: TRBV6-1
CDR3nt: TGTGCCAGCAGCTTAGGGGGAGGGCCGGCCGGGGAGCTGTTTTTT; CDR3aa: CASSLGGGPAGELFF; j_gene: TRBJ2-2; d_gene: NA; len: 15; abundance: NA; v_gene: TRBV5-4
CDR3nt: TGTGCCAGCAGCTTAACTGGGGGAGGAAAAAACGAGCAGTACTTC; CDR3aa: CASSLTGGGKNEQYF; j_gene: TRBJ2-7; d_gene: NA; len: 15; abundance: NA; v_gene: TRBV7-3
CDR3nt: TGTGCCAGCAGTGAACAAAGGACTAGCGGTACCCAGTACTTC; CDR3aa: CASSEQRTSGTQYF; j_gene: TRBJ2-5; d_gene: TRBD2; len: 14; abundance: NA; v_gene: TRBV2
CDR3nt: TGTGCCCTAGGACAGGGGGAAGGTTATGGCTACACCTTC; CDR3aa: CALGQGEGYGYTF; j_gene: TRBJ1-2; d_gene: TRBD1; len: 13; abundance: few; v_gene: TRBV10-3
CDR3nt: TGTGCCAGCCGCAAAGCTGGGCTTGGTGAAAAACTGTTTTTT; CDR3aa: CASRKAGLGEKLFF; j_gene: TRBJ1-4; d_gene: NA; len: 14; abundance: NA; v_gene: TRBV5-8
CDR3nt: TGTGCCAGCAGCTTAGCCCCCCGGGGAACCTACGAGCAGTACTTC; CDR3aa: CASSLAPRGTYEQYF; j_gene: TRBJ2-7; d_gene: NA; len: 15; abundance: NA; v_gene: TRBV7-2
CDR3nt: TGTGCCAGCAGTTTCCCGGTGGGTGAAGCTTTCTTT; CDR3aa: CASSFPVGEAFF; j_gene: TRBJ1-1; d_gene: NA; len: 12; abundance: NA; v_gene: TRBV28
CDR3nt: TGTGCCAGCAGCGGGGGACAGGGGGCTGCCTACGAGCAGTACTTC; CDR3aa: CASSGGQGAAYEQYF; j_gene: TRBJ2-7; d_gene: TRBD1; len: 15; abundance: NA; v_gene: TRBV7-8
CDR3nt: TGCGCCAGCAGTGAGCGAGGGGAGACACCGGGGCAGTTCTTC; CDR3aa: CASSERGETPGQFF; j_gene: TRBJ2-1; d_gene: NA; len: 14; abundance: NA; v_gene: TRBV10-2
CDR3nt: TGTGCCAGCAGCTGGGGGTTGCAAGAGACCCAGTACTTC; CDR3aa: CASSWGLQETQYF; j_gene: TRBJ2-5; d_gene: NA; len: 13; abundance: NA; v_gene: TRBV2
CDR3nt: TGTGCCAGCAGTCCCCCTCGGACGGTCGGTGAGCAGTTCTTC; CDR3aa: CASSPPRTVGEQFF; j_gene: TRBJ2-1; d_gene: NA; len: 14; abundance: few; v_gene: TRBV27
CDR3nt: TGTGCCAGCAGCACCGGGGGGGGCAACTACGAGCAGTACTTC; CDR3aa: CASSTGGGNYEQYF; j_gene: TRBJ2-7; d_gene: TRBD2; len: 14; abundance: NA; v_gene: TRBV11-2
CDR3nt: TGCAGTGCTAGAGGACAGATTGAAGCTTTCTTT; CDR3aa: CSARGQIEAFF; j_gene: TRBJ1-1; d_gene: NA; len: 11; abundance: NA; v_gene: TRBV20-1
CDR3nt: TGCGCCAGCAGCCCCCCCGGACAGCAAAACATTCAGTACTTC; CDR3aa: CASSPPGQQNIQYF; j_gene: TRBJ2-4; d_gene: NA; len: 14; abundance: NA; v_gene: TRBV5-1
CDR3nt: TGTGCCAGCAGCTTAGTCCGGGATCAGCCCCAGCATTTT; CDR3aa: CASSLVRDQPQHF; j_gene: TRBJ1-5; d_gene: NA; len: 13; abundance: NA; v_gene: TRBV11-2
CDR3nt: TGTGCCAGCAGCCGATTCCTCCTTGAAGCGGGATTTGGCCAAGAGACCCAGTACTTC; CDR3aa: CASSRFLLEAGFGQETQYF; j_gene: TRBJ2-5; d_gene: TRBD2; len: 19; abundance: NA; v_gene: TRBV7-2
CDR3nt: TGTGCCAGTAACCTAGCGCTTTGGGCAGATACGCAGTATTTT; CDR3aa: CASNLALWADTQYF; j_gene: TRBJ2-3; d_gene: NA; len: 14; abundance: NA; v_gene: TRBV2
CDR3nt: TGTGCCAGCAGGGAGGGACAGACTGAAGCTTTCTTT; CDR3aa: CASREGQTEAFF; j_gene: TRBJ1-1; d_gene: TRBD1; len: 12; abundance: NA; v_gene: TRBV6-1
CDR3nt: TGTGCCAGCAGCTTAGCGCTGGAGGGGAACACTGAAGCTTTCTTT; CDR3aa: CASSLALEGNTEAFF; j_gene: TRBJ1-1; d_gene: NA; len: 15; abundance: NA; v_gene: TRBV7-6